The 30 T cell receptor beta chains below come from one sample, sequenced in a study of cytomegalovirus exposure and HLA in healthy donors. The PCR contained 60 Vbeta and 13 Jbeta primers. Sequencing was performed with immunoSEQ multiplex PCR; in TCRdb, only in-frame clones are kept and a portion is missing. The sample has around 180,000 clones, approximately 88% seen once. Sequencing input: PBMCs. These receptors came from a boy between 2 and 15 years old in good health and CMV-seronegative.

This chain connects TRBV5-5 to TRBJ2-7; D gene ambiguous. In germline, CDR1 is SGHKS, CDR2 YYEKEE (reference sequence). V dropped 0 bases and J dropped 0 bases, with 7 bases sitting between them. The CDR3 runs to 14 residues. The CDR3: CASSLGRSSYEQYF. CDR3 sequence (DNA): TGTGCCAGCAGCTTGGGCAGAAGCTCCTACGAGCAGTACTTC.

The chain recombines TRBV5-1 with TRBJ2-1; 9 nucleotides match TRBD2. The CDR3 length is 15 residues. Germline V gene sequence: CDR1 SGHRS, CDR2 YFSETQ. The J segment lost 4 bases and the V segment lost 4 bases, leaving 6 bases of the junction unmatched. CDR3 nucleotide sequence: TGCGCCAGCAGCCCCGAGACTAGCGGTTACAATGAGCAGTTCTTC. This codes for CASSPETSGYNEQFF.

The count of this clone is one. The rearrangement uses TRBV6-6 and TRBJ1-2; a possible D gene is TRBD1 (5 bases). V lost 4 bases to trimming and J lost 6 bases, with 12 bases between them. CDR1 is MNHNY and CDR2 is SVGAGI in the germline V gene (reference sequence). This CDR3 has 13 residues. The CDR3 protein is CASSLAGQDGYTF. The CDR3 region has the DNA TGTGCCAGCAGTTTGGCGGGGCAAGATGGCTACACCTTC.

The chain has TRBV6-1 and TRBJ2-3, with a tentative D call TRBD2 (6 bases). V lost 7 bases to trimming and J lost 2 bases, with 13 bases between them. The CDR3 consists of 14 residues. In germline, CDR1 is MNHNS, CDR2 SASEGT. CDR3 nucleotide sequence: TGTGCCAGCACAGGGACTCTACTCACAGATACGCAGTATTTT. It codes for CASTGTLLTDTQYF.

The chain recombines TRBV5-1 with TRBJ1-2; TRBD1 agrees at 10 bases. The CDR3 runs 16 residues. The V segment lost 4 bases and the J segment 6 bases; nucleotides outside the gene matches: 12. Germline loops: CDR1 SGHRS, CDR2 YFSETQ. The DNA for the CDR3 is TGCGCCAGCAGCCACCCCTGGGACAGGGGTGGGGATGGCTACACCTTC. Its protein is CASSHPWDRGGDGYTF.

The chain recombines TRBV6-5 with TRBJ2-1, with TRBD2 matching over 8 bases. The CDR3 runs 14 residues. V lost 6 bases to trimming and J lost 8 bases; unmatched junction nucleotides: 9. Germline V CDR1 and CDR2: MNHEY, SVGAGI. The CDR3 reads CASRLVGGADEQFF. The DNA for the CDR3 is TGTGCCAGCAGACTAGTCGGGGGGGCGGATGAGCAGTTCTTC.

As DNA, the CDR3 is TGTGCCTGGAGTACCGGGACAGGGTATGGAAACACCATATATTTT. Protein sequence: CAWSTGTGYGNTIYF. The genes are TRBV30 and TRBJ1-3; 9 positions match TRBD1. V shed 2 bases, J shed 3 bases, and the junction held 5 bases outside the gene matches. This CDR3 region has 15 residues. CDR1 and CDR2 from the germline V gene are GTSNPN and SVGIG (reference sequence).

The chain couples TRBV6-5 to TRBJ1-5; D is unresolved. The CDR3 contains 15 residues. Germline V lookup: CDR1 MNHEY, CDR2 SVGAGI. With 0 bases removed from V and 2 bases from J, the gap between germline ends came to 8 bases. The CDR3, as DNA: TGTGCCAGCAGTTACTCGATACTGGGCAATCAGCCCCAGCATTTT. Translation gives CASSYSILGNQPQHF.

The J gene is TRBJ1-2, the V gene TRBV18, with unresolved D. Trimming pared 6 bases from V and 0 bases from J, leaving 11 bases between. This CDR3 comprises 14 residues. The germline V gene encodes CDR1 KGHSH and CDR2 LQKENI. CDR3 nucleotides: TGTGCCAGCTCTATTGAACCGGCTAACTATGGCTACACCTTC. It encodes CASSIEPANYGYTF. The full variable domain, rest sourced from reference TRBV18 and TRBJ1-2, is NAGVMQNPRHLVRRRGQEARLRCSPMKGHSHVYWYRQLPEEGLKFMVYLQKENIIDESGMPKERFSAEFPKEGPSILRIQQVVRGDSAAYFCASSIEPANYGYTFGSGTRLTVV.

V usage is TRBV4-2 and J usage is TRBJ1-2; D not certain. Germline CDR1 is LGHNA and CDR2 is YNFKEQ. This CDR3 region has 12 residues. V lost 6 bases and J 12 bases, leaving 17 bases between the germline ends. CDR3 in amino acids: CASRGQSLYHTF. The CDR3 coding sequence is TGTGCCAGCAGGGGCCAAAGTCTTTACCACACCTTC.

The chain combines TRBV10-1 with TRBJ2-1; the match to TRBD1 covers 7 bases. CDR3 size: 13 residues. J was trimmed by 5 bases and V by 6 bases; bases with no gene match: 4. The germline gives CDR1 WNHNN, CDR2 SYGVQD (reference sequence). The CDR3 nucleotides read TGCGCCAGCAGCGGGGACAGCCACAATGAGCAGTTCTTC. Amino acid sequence: CASSGDSHNEQFF.

The chain has TRBV11-1 and TRBJ1-4; TRBD1 might be the D (6 bases). CDR1 is SGHAT, CDR2 FQDESV, per germline (reference sequence). The CDR3 has 19 residues. Trimming stripped 5 bases from V and 0 bases from J, with 22 bases between. DNA of the CDR3: TGTGCCAGCAGCGGCCCCCGGGCTCAAGGACAGACAACTAATGAAAAACTGTTTTTT. This translates into CASSGPRAQGQTTNEKLFF.

The chain links TRBV4-2 to TRBJ1-6; D not resolved. Germline CDR1 is LGHNA and CDR2 is YNFKEQ. This CDR3 has 15 amino acids. V lost 1 base and J 4 bases, leaving 8 bases between the germline ends. For the CDR3, the DNA is TGTGCCAGCAGCCAAGTCCCCTTATATAATTCACCCCTCCACTTT. Protein product: CASSQVPLYNSPLHF.

The V call is TRBV28, the J call TRBJ2-7; D possibly corresponds to TRBD2 (6 bases). The V end was cut by 5 bases, the J end by 5 bases, with 13 bases between. The CDR3 spans 13 residues. CDR1 is MDHEN, CDR2 SYDVKM, per germline. The CDR3 region has the DNA TGTGCCAGCAGTGCGACGGGGGTCGACGAGCAGTACTTC. This encodes CASSATGVDEQYF.

V and J are TRBV10-2 and TRBJ1-3; a weak D match, TRBD1 (6 bases). This CDR3 spans 13 amino acids. Per the germline V gene, CDR1 is WSHSY and CDR2 is SAAADI. The ends were cut back, 6 bases at V and 1 base at J, with 7 bases in the middle. The CDR3 DNA sequence: TGCGCCAGCAGGGACAGTTCTGGAAACACCATATATTTT. Its protein is CASRDSSGNTIYF.

This rearrangement joins TRBV6-6 to TRBJ1-4; TRBD1 matches at 7 bases. Germline loops: CDR1 MNHNY, CDR2 SVGAGI (reference sequence). V shed 5 bases and J 1 base; nucleotides not matched to a gene: 4. The CDR3 runs to 15 residues. The CDR3, as DNA: TGTGCCAGCAGTCCCCACAGGGGAACTAATGAAAAACTGTTTTTT. This translates into CASSPHRGTNEKLFF.

This chain joins TRBV13 and TRBJ1-1; D uncertain. Germline lookup yields CDR1 PRHDT and CDR2 FYEKMQ (reference sequence). Trimming cost V 5 bases and J 1 base, with 5 bases left between them. The CDR3 length is 12 residues. The CDR3 nucleotides read TGTGCCAGCAGCCCCCGGAACACTGAAGCTTTCTTT. Translated, it gives CASSPRNTEAFF.

A single count supports this clone. The rearrangement joins TRBV6-1 to TRBJ1-2; tentatively, D is TRBD1 (6 bases). Trimming removed 5 bases from V and 8 bases from J, with 9 bases in between. CDR1 and CDR2 from the germline V gene are MNHNS and SASEGT. The CDR3 spans 11 residues. The CDR3 reads CASSTGTGYTF. CDR3 coding DNA: TGTGCCAGCAGTACAGGGACCGGCTACACCTTC.

The V and J genes are TRBV2 and TRBJ2-5, with D possibly being TRBD1 (7 bases). This CDR3 is built from 13 residues. Germline-derived CDR1 and CDR2 are SNHLY and FYNNEI. Trimming removed 7 bases from V and 4 bases from J, with 13 bases in between. The CDR3 region is CASTGDRVETQYF. The CDR3 DNA follows: TGTGCCAGCACGGGAGACAGGGTAGAGACCCAGTACTTC. The full variable domain, completed using reference TRBV2 and TRBJ2-5, is EPEVTQTPSHQVTQMGQEVILRCVPISNHLYFYWYRQILGQKVEFLVSFYNNEISEKSEIFDDQFSVERPDGSNFTLKIRSTKLEDSAMYFCASTGDRVETQYFGPGTRLLVL.

The chain links TRBV5-1 to TRBJ2-6; the D gene is possibly TRBD2 (6 bases). V was shortened by 2 bases and J by 0 bases, with 12 bases between the two germline ends. The CDR3 spans 17 residues. The germline CDR1 and CDR2 sequences are SGHRS and YFSETQ. The CDR3: CASSFGTAISGANVLTF. For the CDR3, the DNA is TGCGCCAGCAGCTTCGGGACTGCCATCTCTGGGGCCAACGTCCTGACTTTC.

This clone was seen a handful of times. This chain links TRBV9 with TRBJ2-2; 8 nucleotides line up with TRBD2. V trimming: 0 bases; J trimming: 5 bases; junction bases outside the gene matches: 9. Germline values: CDR1 SGDLS, CDR2 YYNGEE. The CDR3 is made up of 17 amino acids. The CDR3 nucleotides are TGTGCCAGCAGCGTAGCGCCCTTCGGCGGGGGGACCGGGGAGCTGTTTTTT. Protein sequence: CASSVAPFGGGTGELFF.

V usage is TRBV27 and J usage is TRBJ1-1, with TRBD1 as a possible D gene (5 bases). The CDR3 totals 14 residues. V was pared by 9 bases and J by 0 bases, with 14 bases between. In germline, CDR1 is MNHEY, CDR2 SMNVEV (reference sequence). The CDR3 spells CASRSAGLNTEAFF. The CDR3 DNA sequence: TGTGCCAGTAGATCGGCAGGGCTGAACACTGAAGCTTTCTTT.

The V gene is TRBV2, the J gene TRBJ1-3, with a tentative D call TRBD1 (5 bases). CDR3 length: 18 residues. V lost 0 bases to trimming and J lost 0 bases, with 15 bases between them. Germline V gives CDR1 SNHLY, CDR2 FYNNEI. The CDR3 coding sequence is TGTGCCAGCAGTGAAGCATTAGGGTGGGACTACTCTGGAAACACCATATATTTT. This gives the protein CASSEALGWDYSGNTIYF. Supplemented by reference TRBV2 and TRBJ1-3, the full variable domain reads EPEVTQTPSHQVTQMGQEVILRCVPISNHLYFYWYRQILGQKVEFLVSFYNNEISEKSEIFDDQFSVERPDGSNFTLKIRSTKLEDSAMYFCASSEALGWDYSGNTIYFGEGSWLTVV.

The chain employs TRBV19 and TRBJ1-5; 7 bases line up with TRBD1. Germline V CDR1 and CDR2: LNHDA, SQIVND (reference sequence). V lost 3 bases, J lost 5 bases, and 7 bases stayed unmatched. The CDR3 runs to 15 residues. This CDR3 reads CASSISSRGDQPQHF. The CDR3 DNA follows: TGTGCCAGTAGTATTTCGAGCAGGGGGGATCAGCCCCAGCATTTT.

Written as DNA, the CDR3 is TGTGCCAGCAGTCCCGTACAGGGCTACGAGCAGTACTTC. This encodes CASSPVQGYEQYF. The chain couples TRBV27 to TRBJ2-7; possibly TRBD1 for D (6 bases). With 5 bases removed from V and 3 bases from J, the gap between germline ends came to 11 bases. Germline CDR1 reads MNHEY; CDR2 reads SMNVEV (reference sequence). The CDR3 covers 13 residues.

DNA of the CDR3: TGTGCCGGGGGGGACATCTACGAGCAGTACTTC. Its translation: CAGGDIYEQYF. The rearrangement uses TRBV30 and TRBJ2-7; possible D gene TRBD2, 7 bases. The CDR3 runs 11 residues. Germline V gene data show CDR1 as GTSNPN and CDR2 as SVGIG (reference sequence). V gave up 8 bases and J gave up 3 bases, with 11 bases separating them.

V usage is TRBV5-1 and J usage is TRBJ2-5; a weak D match, TRBD1 (6 bases). Per germline, CDR1 SGHRS and CDR2 YFSETQ. The CDR3 totals 15 residues. Deletions cut 0 bases from V and 2 bases from J, with 11 bases between. CDR3 loop: CASSLDPGTQETQYF. The DNA for the CDR3 is TGCGCCAGCAGCTTGGACCCCGGGACACAAGAGACCCAGTACTTC.

This clone was observed a handful of times. The V gene is TRBV15, the J gene TRBJ1-2; D not resolved. Germline CDR1 and CDR2: LNHNV and YYDKDF (reference sequence). The V end lost 0 bases, the J end lost 3 bases, and 11 bases lay between the germline ends. The CDR3 runs 15 residues. The CDR3 DNA follows: TGTGCCACCAGCAGAGATGAGGGCTCCTACTATGGCTACACCTTC. Its protein product is CATSRDEGSYYGYTF. The variable domain in full, with the rest retrieved from reference TRBV15 and TRBJ1-2, is DAMVIQNPRYQVTQFGKPVTLSCSQTLNHNVMYWYQQKSSQAPKLLFHYYDKDFNNEADTPDNFQSRRPNTSFCFLDIRSPGLGDTAMYLCATSRDEGSYYGYTFGSGTRLTVV.

This clone was counted once. This chain links TRBV15 with TRBJ2-7; 10 bases are a match to TRBD2. CDR1 is LNHNV and CDR2 is YYDKDF in the germline V gene (reference sequence). V was pared by 0 bases and J by 6 bases, with 8 bases of the junction left unmatched. This CDR3 comprises 16 residues. This chain's CDR3 is CATSREGSGGGSEQYF. Here the CDR3 DNA reads TGTGCCACCAGCAGAGAGGGCAGCGGGGGGGGCTCCGAGCAGTACTTC.

The rearrangement joins TRBV4-2 to TRBJ2-7; no clear D. CDR1 and CDR2 (germline): LGHNA, YNFKEQ. The length of the CDR3 is 15 residues. Trimming removed 4 bases at V and 0 bases at J, with 13 bases between. CDR3 coding DNA: TGTGCCAGCAGCCGGGCCGGTGAGCTCTCCTACGAGCAGTACTTC. It is translated as CASSRAGELSYEQYF.